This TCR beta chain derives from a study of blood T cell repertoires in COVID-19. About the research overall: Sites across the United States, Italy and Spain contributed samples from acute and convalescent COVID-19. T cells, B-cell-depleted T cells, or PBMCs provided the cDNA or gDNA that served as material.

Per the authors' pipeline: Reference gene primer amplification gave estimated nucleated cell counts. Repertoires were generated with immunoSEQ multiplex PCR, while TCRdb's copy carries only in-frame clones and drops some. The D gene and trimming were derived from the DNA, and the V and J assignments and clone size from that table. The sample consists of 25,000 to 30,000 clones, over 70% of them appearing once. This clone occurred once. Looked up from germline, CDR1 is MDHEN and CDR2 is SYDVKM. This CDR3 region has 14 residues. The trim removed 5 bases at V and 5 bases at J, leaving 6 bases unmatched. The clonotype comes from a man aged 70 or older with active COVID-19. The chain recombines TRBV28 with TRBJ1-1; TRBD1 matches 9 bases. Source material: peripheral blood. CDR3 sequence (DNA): TGTGCCAGCAGTCTCAAGACAGGGGGGACTGAAGCTTTCTTT. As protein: CASSLKTGGTEAFF.